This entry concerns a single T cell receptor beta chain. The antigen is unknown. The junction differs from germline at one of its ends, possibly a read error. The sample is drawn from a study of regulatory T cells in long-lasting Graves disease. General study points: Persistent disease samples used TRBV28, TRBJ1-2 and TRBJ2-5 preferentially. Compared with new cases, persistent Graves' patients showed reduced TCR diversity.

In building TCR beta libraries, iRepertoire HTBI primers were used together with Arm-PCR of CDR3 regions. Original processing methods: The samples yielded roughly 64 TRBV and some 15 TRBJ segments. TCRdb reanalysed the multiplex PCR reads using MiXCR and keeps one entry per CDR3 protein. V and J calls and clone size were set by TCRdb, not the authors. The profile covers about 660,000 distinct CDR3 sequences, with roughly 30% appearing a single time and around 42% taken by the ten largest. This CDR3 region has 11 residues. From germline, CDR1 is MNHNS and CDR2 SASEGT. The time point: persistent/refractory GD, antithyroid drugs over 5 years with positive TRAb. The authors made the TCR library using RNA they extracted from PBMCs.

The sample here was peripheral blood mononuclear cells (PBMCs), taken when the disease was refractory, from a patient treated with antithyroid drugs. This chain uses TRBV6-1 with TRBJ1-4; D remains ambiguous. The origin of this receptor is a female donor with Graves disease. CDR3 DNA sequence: TGTGTCAGCAGTGAAGCGTGGGTAGTGTTTTTT. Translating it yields CVSSEAWVVFF.